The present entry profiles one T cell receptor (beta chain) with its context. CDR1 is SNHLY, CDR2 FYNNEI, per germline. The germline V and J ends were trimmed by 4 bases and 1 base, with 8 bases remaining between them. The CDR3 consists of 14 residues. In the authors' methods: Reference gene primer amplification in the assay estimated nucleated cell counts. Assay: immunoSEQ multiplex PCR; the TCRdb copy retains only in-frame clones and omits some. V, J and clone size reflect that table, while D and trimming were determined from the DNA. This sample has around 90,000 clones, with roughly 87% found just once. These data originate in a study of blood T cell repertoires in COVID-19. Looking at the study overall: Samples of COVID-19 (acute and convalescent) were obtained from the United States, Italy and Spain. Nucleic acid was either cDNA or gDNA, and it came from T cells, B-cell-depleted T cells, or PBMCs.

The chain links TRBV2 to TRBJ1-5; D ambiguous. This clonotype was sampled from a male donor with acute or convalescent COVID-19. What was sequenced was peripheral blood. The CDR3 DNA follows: TGTGCCAGCAGTGGACAACCGAGCAATCAGCCCCAGCATTTT. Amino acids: CASSGQPSNQPQHF. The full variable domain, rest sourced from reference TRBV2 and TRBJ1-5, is EPEVTQTPSHQVTQMGQEVILRCVPISNHLYFYWYRQILGQKVEFLVSFYNNEISEKSEIFDDQFSVERPDGSNFTLKIRSTKLEDSAMYFCASSGQPSNQPQHFGDGTRLSIL.